What follows is one T cell receptor beta chain and its context. Each CDR3 protein gets one entry after TCRdb re-called the PCR reads with MiXCR. The table includes just under 20,000 distinct CDR3 sequences, under 50% detected once. The germline CDR1 and CDR2 sequences are SGHRS and YFSETQ. This CDR3 has 14 residues. This record comes from a study of tumor-infiltrating lymphocytes in oesophageal squamous cell carcinoma. This clonotype was sampled from a male donor with esophageal squamous cell carcinoma. The sequenced material came from normal esophageal tissue next to the tumor. This chain uses TRBV5-1 with TRBJ2-7; possibly TRBD1 or TRBD2 for D (5 bases each). The closer fit of TRBJ2-1 to the DNA end suggests the J call may be wrong. The CDR3 is CASNRDAAYNEQFF. In DNA, the CDR3 is TGCGCCAGTAACCGGGACGCGGCCTACAATGAGCAGTTCTTC.